What follows are 3 T cell receptor beta chains derived from one specimen sequenced in a study of blood T cell repertoires in COVID-19. Repertoires were generated with immunoSEQ multiplex PCR, while TCRdb's copy carries only in-frame clones and drops some. The sample includes around 270,000 clones, 65% to 90% of them seen just once. Material for sequencing was peripheral blood. These receptors came from a man aged 30-40 years with active or convalescent COVID-19.

This chain uses TRBV30 with TRBJ2-1, with D possibly being TRBD1 (5 bases). V gave up 8 bases and J gave up 0 bases, with 14 bases separating them. The germline gives CDR1 GTSNPN, CDR2 SVGIG (reference sequence). The CDR3 consists of 14 residues. CDR3 DNA sequence: TGTGCCCTTATCTACAGGAACTCCTACAATGAGCAGTTCTTC. Amino acids: CALIYRNSYNEQFF.

The gene calls are TRBV7-9 and TRBJ2-5, with D maybe TRBD1 (6 bases). CDR3 length: 17 amino acids. Germline-derived CDR1 and CDR2 are SEHNR and FQNEAQ (reference sequence). Trimming shortened V by 0 bases and J by 4 bases, and 18 bases separated the two germline ends. Here the CDR3 DNA reads TGTGCCAGCAGCTTAGCGTTTCCGTTAACAGGGTTAGAGACCCAGTACTTC. Its translation: CASSLAFPLTGLETQYF.

V gene TRBV19 combines with J gene TRBJ2-2, with D maybe TRBD2 (6 bases). This CDR3 spans 14 amino acids. The V end was cut by 7 bases, the J end by 6 bases, with 15 bases between. In germline, CDR1 is LNHDA, CDR2 SQIVND (reference sequence). The CDR3 DNA follows: TGTGCCAGTAAAGATGACGGGGGACCCGGGGAGCTGTTTTTT. Protein: CASKDDGGPGELFF.